A single sample is the source of the 13 T cell receptor beta chains below, sequenced in a study of chemoradiotherapy in HPV16-positive cancers. Sequencing used immunoSEQ multiplex PCR; TCRdb keeps in-frame clones, though not all of them. The sample lists 8,000 to 9,000 clones, around nine tenths occurring once. The sample in question was blood, obtained from a patient who underwent chemoradiotherapy. The source of these receptors is a human donor with HPV-associated anogenital cancer.

The chain employs TRBV28 and TRBJ2-5; 9 nucleotides align to TRBD2. After removal of 6 bases from V and 2 bases from J, the junction contained 4 bases not matched to a gene. Looked up from germline, CDR1 is MDHEN and CDR2 is SYDVKM. The CDR3 sequence is 14 residues long. CDR3 in DNA: TGTGCCAGCAGGCTAGCGGGGACGCAAGAGACCCAGTACTTC. It yields the protein CASRLAGTQETQYF.

The chain is built from TRBV30 and TRBJ1-2; 8 nucleotides align to TRBD1. The CDR3 runs to 14 residues. The germline gives CDR1 GTSNPN, CDR2 SVGIG (reference sequence). V lost 3 bases to trimming and J lost 3 bases; unmatched junction nucleotides: 6. Here the CDR3 reads CAWSRDRGHYGYTF. CDR3 in DNA: TGTGCCTGGAGCCGAGACAGGGGTCACTATGGCTACACCTTC.

This clone was observed a handful of times. The chain recombines TRBV4-1 with TRBJ2-7, with 15 bases matching TRBD2. CDR1 is MGHRA and CDR2 is YSYEKL in the germline V gene. The CDR3 is 18 amino acids. Trimming took 3 bases from V and 6 from J; bases not matched to a gene: 12. CDR3 nucleotides: TGCGCCAGCAGCCACCTCGGACTAGCGGGAGGGCCCAAATCCGAGCAGTACTTC. Translated, it gives CASSHLGLAGGPKSEQYF.

The chain uses TRBV10-1 and TRBJ1-2; perhaps TRBD1 as D (5 bases). V was cut by 6 bases and J by 8 bases, with 13 bases left in between. The CDR3 spans 12 residues. Germline-derived CDR1 and CDR2 are WNHNN and SYGVQD (reference sequence). CDR3 nucleotide sequence: TGCGCCAGCAGCGACTGGGGCGTCGGCTACACCTTC. It encodes CASSDWGVGYTF.

In DNA, the CDR3 is TGTGCCAGTAGGATGAGGGCCGGGGACACTGAAGCTTTCTTT. Translated, it gives CASRMRAGDTEAFF. The chain recombines TRBV19 with TRBJ1-1, with D uncertain. Germline lookup yields CDR1 LNHDA and CDR2 SQIVND (reference sequence). The CDR3 is made up of 14 amino acids. The V and J ends lost 6 bases and 3 bases respectively, with 14 bases between them.

A single count supports this clone. The chain uses TRBV6-5 and TRBJ1-4; TRBD1 matches at 7 bases. This CDR3 has 15 amino acids. Germline V gene sequence: CDR1 MNHEY, CDR2 SVGAGI. V was clipped by 2 bases and J by 4 bases; unmatched bases: 4. In DNA, the CDR3 is TGTGCCAGCAGTTACAGGGGACAGTTTAATGAAAAACTGTTTTTT. Amino acid sequence: CASSYRGQFNEKLFF.

The chain couples TRBV29-1 to TRBJ2-2; D perhaps matches TRBD1 (5 bases). The CDR3 is 13 residues long. CDR1 is SQVTM and CDR2 is ANQGSEA in the germline V gene. Trimming shortened V by 5 bases and J by 6 bases, and 13 bases separated the two germline ends. CDR3 region: CSVSWTTSGELFF. The CDR3 bases are TGCAGCGTTTCGTGGACAACCTCCGGGGAGCTGTTTTTT.

The chain has TRBV5-1 and TRBJ2-5, with TRBD2 matching over 11 bases. J lost 0 bases, V lost 0 bases, and 13 bases had no gene match. Per germline, CDR1 SGHRS and CDR2 YFSETQ. The CDR3 contains 20 residues. CDR3 sequence: CASSLEDTSGGAPYQETQYF. CDR3 nucleotides: TGCGCCAGCAGCTTGGAGGATACTAGCGGGGGAGCCCCGTACCAAGAGACCCAGTACTTC.

V and J are TRBV6-5 and TRBJ2-7, with 7 positions matching TRBD1. The CDR3 spans 12 residues. Trimming at V came to 6 bases and at J to 6 bases, leaving 5 bases not matched to a gene. Germline V gene data show CDR1 as MNHEY and CDR2 as SVGAGI. DNA of the CDR3: TGTGCCAGCAGCACAGGGGTTGGCGAGCAGTACTTC. It yields the protein CASSTGVGEQYF.

CDR3 region: CASSSGVHNEQFF. In nucleotides, the CDR3 is TGTGCCAGCAGTTCTGGGGTTCACAATGAGCAGTTCTTC. The chain employs TRBV27 and TRBJ2-1; no firm D call. This CDR3 contains 13 residues. V was clipped by 4 bases and J by 5 bases, with 9 bases between them. CDR1 and CDR2 from the germline V gene are MNHEY and SMNVEV (reference sequence).

This sequence joins TRBV5-5 and TRBJ1-1; 10 bases match TRBD1. CDR1 and CDR2 (germline): SGHKS, YYEKEE (reference sequence). There are 14 residues in the CDR3. The trim removed 3 bases at V and 6 bases at J, leaving 5 bases unmatched. CDR3 DNA: TGTGCCAGCAGCTCGGGACAGGGGCTCGCTGAAGCTTTCTTT. It yields the protein CASSSGQGLAEAFF.

The sample holds a few counts of this clone. The chain is built from TRBV5-4 and TRBJ1-1; no definite D call. CDR1 SGHNT and CDR2 YYREEE come from the germline V gene (reference sequence). The CDR3 loop spans 14 amino acids. V was pared by 1 base and J by 1 base, with 8 bases between. The CDR3 here is CASSLMEQNTEAFF. The CDR3 nucleotides are TGTGCCAGCAGCTTGATGGAGCAGAACACTGAAGCTTTCTTT.

The genes are TRBV19 and TRBJ2-2, with TRBD2 matching over 7 bases. The CDR3 loop spans 16 amino acids. V shed 5 bases and J 3 bases; nucleotides not matched to a gene: 9. CDR1 and CDR2 (germline): LNHDA, SQIVND (reference sequence). The DNA for the CDR3 is TGTGCCAGTAGTCCCTGGGCGGGAGTTGACACCGGGGAGCTGTTTTTT. Translated: CASSPWAGVDTGELFF.